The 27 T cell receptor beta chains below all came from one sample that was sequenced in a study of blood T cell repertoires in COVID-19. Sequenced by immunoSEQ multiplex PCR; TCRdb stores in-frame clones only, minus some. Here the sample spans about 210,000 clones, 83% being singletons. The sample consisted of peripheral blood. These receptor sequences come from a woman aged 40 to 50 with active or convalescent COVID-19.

CDR3 bases: TGTGCCAGCAGGCCACAGGGGGCGTTCACCCTGAACACTGAAGCTTTCTTT. Translating it yields CASRPQGAFTLNTEAFF. The chain has TRBV11-3 and TRBJ1-1; 9 bases are a match to TRBD1. The CDR3 totals 17 residues. Germline lookup yields CDR1 SGHNT and CDR2 YENEEA. V shed 6 bases, J shed 0 bases, and the junction held 11 bases outside the gene matches. Full variable domain (missing parts from reference TRBV11-3 and TRBJ1-1): EAGVVQSPRYKIIEKKQPVAFWCNPISGHNTLYWYLQNLGQGPELLIRYENEEAVDDSQLPKDRFSAERLKGVDSTLKIQPAELGDSAVYLCASRPQGAFTLNTEAFFGQGTRLTVV.

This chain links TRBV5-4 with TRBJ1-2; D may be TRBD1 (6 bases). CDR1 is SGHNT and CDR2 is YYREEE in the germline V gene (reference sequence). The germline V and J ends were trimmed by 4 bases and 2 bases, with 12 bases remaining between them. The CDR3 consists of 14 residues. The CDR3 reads CASSLQGNNYGYTF. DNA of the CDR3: TGTGCCAGCAGCCTTCAGGGGAACAACTATGGCTACACCTTC.

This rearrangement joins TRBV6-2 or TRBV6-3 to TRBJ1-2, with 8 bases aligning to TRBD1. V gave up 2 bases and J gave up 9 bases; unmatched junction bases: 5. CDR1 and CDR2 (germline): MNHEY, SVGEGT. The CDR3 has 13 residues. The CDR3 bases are TGTGCCAGCAGTTACGGGGACAGGCGAAGCTACACCTTC. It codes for CASSYGDRRSYTF.

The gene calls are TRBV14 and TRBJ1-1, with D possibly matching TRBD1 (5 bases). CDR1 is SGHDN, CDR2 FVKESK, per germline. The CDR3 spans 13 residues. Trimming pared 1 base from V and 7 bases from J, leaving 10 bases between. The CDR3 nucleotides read TGTGCCAGCAGCCAAGGAGCAGGGTATGAAGCTTTCTTT. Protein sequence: CASSQGAGYEAFF.

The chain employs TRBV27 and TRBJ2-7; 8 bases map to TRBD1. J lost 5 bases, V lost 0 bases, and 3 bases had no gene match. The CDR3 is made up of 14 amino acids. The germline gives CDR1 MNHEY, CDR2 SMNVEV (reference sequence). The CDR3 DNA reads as TGTGCCAGCAGTTTATCCAGGGGGCGGAACGAGCAGTACTTC. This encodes CASSLSRGRNEQYF.

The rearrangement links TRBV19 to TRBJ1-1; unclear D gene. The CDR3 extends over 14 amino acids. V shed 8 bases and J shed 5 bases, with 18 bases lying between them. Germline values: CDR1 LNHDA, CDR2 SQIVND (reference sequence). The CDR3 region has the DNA TGTGCCAGTGATCAAGGGCCGGGAAGGACTGAAGCTTTCTTT. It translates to CASDQGPGRTEAFF.

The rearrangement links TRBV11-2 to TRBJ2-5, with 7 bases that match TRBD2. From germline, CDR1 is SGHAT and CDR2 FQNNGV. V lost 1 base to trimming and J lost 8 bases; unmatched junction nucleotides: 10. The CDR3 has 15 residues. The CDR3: CASSLAGGLFYTQYF. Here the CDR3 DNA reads TGTGCCAGCAGCTTAGCGGGAGGATTATTTTACACCCAGTACTTC. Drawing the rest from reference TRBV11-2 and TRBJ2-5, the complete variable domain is EAGVAQSPRYKIIEKRQSVAFWCNPISGHATLYWYQQILGQGPKLLIQFQNNGVVDDSQLPKDRFSAERLKGVDSTLKIQPAKLEDSAVYLCASSLAGGLFYTQYFGPGTRLLVL.

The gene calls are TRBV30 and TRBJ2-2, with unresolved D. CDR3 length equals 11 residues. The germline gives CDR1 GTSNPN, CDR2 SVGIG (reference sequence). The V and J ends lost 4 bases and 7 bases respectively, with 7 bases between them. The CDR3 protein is CAWTRGGELFF. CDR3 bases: TGTGCCTGGACTAGAGGCGGGGAGCTGTTTTTT.

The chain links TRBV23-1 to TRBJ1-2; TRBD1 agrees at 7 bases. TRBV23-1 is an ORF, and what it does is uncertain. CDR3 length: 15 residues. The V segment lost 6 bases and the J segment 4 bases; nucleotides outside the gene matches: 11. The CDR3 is CASSGKQGRFYGYTF. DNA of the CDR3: TGCGCCAGCAGCGGGAAACAGGGGCGCTTCTATGGCTACACCTTC.

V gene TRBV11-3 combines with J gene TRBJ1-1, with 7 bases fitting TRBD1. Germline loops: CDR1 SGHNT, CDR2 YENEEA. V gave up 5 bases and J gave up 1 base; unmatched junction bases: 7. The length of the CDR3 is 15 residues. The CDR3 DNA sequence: TGTGCCAGCAGCAAGCGACAGGGTTGGAACACTGAAGCTTTCTTT. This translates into CASSKRQGWNTEAFF.

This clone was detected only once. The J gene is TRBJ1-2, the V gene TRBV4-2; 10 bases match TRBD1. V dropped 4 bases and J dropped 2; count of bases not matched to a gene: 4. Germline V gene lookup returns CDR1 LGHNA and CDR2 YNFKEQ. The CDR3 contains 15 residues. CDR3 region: CASSLRTGGNYGYTF. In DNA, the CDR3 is TGTGCCAGCAGCCTCCGGACAGGGGGAAACTATGGCTACACCTTC.

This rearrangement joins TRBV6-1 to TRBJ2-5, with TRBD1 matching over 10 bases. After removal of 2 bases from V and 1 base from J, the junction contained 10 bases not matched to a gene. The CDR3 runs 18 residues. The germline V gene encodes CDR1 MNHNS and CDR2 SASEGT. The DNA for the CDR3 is TGTGCCAGCAGTGAATTAGTTTCGGGACAGGGGCTCCAAGAGACCCAGTACTTC. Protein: CASSELVSGQGLQETQYF.

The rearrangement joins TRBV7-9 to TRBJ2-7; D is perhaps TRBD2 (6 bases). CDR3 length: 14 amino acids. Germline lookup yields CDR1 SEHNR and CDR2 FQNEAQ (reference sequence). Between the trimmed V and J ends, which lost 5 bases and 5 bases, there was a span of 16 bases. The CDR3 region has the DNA TGTGCCAGCAGCCCTGCTCGCGGGATGGACGAGCAGTACTTC. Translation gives CASSPARGMDEQYF.

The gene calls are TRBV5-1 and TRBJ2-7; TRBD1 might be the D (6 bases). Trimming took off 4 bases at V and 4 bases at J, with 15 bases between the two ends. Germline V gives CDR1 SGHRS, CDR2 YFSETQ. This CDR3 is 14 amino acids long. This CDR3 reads CASSTTGEGYEQYF. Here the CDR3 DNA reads TGCGCCAGCAGCACGACAGGCGAGGGGTACGAGCAGTACTTC.

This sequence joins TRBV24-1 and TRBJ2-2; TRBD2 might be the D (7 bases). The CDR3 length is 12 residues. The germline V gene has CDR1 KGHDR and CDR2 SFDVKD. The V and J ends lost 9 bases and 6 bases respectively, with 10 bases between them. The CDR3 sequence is CATGGAPGELFF. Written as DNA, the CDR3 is TGTGCCACCGGGGGGGCACCCGGGGAGCTGTTTTTT.

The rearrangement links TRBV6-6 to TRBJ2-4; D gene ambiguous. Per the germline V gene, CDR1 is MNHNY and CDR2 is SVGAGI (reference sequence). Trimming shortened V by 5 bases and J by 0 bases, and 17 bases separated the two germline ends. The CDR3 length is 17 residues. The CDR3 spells CASSPRPGLVAKNIQYF. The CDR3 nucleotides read TGTGCCAGCAGTCCACGACCGGGTCTCGTAGCCAAAAACATTCAGTACTTC.

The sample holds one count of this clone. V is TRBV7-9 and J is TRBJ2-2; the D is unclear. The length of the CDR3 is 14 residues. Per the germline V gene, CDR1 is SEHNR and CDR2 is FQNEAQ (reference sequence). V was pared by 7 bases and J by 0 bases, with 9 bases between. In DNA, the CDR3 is TGTGCCAGCATCAGACAAACGAACACCGGGGAGCTGTTTTTT. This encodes CASIRQTNTGELFF.

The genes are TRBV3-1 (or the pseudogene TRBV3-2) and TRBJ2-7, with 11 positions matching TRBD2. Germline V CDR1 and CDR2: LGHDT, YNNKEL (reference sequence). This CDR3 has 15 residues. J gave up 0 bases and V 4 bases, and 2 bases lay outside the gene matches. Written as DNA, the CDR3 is TGTGCCAGCAGCCGGGGACTAGCGGTCTCCTACGAGCAGTACTTC. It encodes CASSRGLAVSYEQYF.

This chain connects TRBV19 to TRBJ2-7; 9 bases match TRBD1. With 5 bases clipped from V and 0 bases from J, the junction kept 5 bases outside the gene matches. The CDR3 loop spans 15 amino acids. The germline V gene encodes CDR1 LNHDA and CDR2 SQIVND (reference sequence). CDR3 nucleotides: TGTGCCAGTAGTCAGGGACAGGGCGCCTCCTACGAGCAGTACTTC. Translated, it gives CASSQGQGASYEQYF.

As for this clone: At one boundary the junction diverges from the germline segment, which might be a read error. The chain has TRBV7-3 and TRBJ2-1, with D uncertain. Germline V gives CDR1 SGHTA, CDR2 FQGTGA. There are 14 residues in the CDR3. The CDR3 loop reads CTSSLRLQNNEQFF. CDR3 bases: TGTACCAGCAGCTTAAGGCTGCAGAACAATGAGCAGTTCTTC. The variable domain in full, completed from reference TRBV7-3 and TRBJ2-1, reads GAGVSQTPSNKVTEKGKYVELRCDPISGHTALYWYRQSLGQGPEFLIYFQGTGAADDSGLPNDRFFAVRPEGSVSTLKIQRTERGDSAVYLCTSSLRLQNNEQFFGPGTRLTVL.

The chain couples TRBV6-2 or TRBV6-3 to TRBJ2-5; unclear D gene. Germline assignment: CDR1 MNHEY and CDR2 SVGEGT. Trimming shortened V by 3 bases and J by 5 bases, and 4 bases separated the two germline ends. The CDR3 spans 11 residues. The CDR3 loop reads CASSYMETQYF. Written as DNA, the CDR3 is TGTGCCAGCAGTTATATGGAGACCCAGTACTTC.

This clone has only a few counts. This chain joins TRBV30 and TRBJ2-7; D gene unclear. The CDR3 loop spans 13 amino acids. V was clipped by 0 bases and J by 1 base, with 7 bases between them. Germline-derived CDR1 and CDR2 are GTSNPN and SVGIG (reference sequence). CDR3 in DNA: TGTGCCTGGAGTGTACTCCCTTCCTACGAGCAGTACTTC. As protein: CAWSVLPSYEQYF.

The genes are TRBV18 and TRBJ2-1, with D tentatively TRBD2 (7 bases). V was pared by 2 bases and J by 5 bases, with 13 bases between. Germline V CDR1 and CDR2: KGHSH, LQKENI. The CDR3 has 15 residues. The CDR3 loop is CASSPTGGIDNEQFF. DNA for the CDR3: TGTGCCAGCTCACCAACGGGGGGCATTGACAATGAGCAGTTCTTC.

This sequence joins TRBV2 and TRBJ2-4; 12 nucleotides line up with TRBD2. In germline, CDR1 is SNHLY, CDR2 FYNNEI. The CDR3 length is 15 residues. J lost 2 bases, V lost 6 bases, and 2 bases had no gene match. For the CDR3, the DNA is TGTGCCAGCAGAGGACTAGCGGGGTCCAAAAACATTCAGTACTTC. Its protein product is CASRGLAGSKNIQYF.

As DNA, the CDR3 is TGCGCCAGCAGCTCGGGACAGAAAGATGGTTCACCCCTCCACTTT. It is translated as CASSSGQKDGSPLHF. The genes are TRBV5-1 and TRBJ1-6; 7 nucleotides line up with TRBD1. Germline assignment: CDR1 SGHRS and CDR2 YFSETQ. V lost 3 bases, J lost 9 bases, and 9 bases stayed unmatched. The CDR3 sequence is 15 residues long.

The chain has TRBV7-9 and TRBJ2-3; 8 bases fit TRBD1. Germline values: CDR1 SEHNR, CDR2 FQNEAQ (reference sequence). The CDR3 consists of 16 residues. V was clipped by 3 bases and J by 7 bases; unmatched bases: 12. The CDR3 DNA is TGTGCCAGCAGCTTTCTGGGGACAGGACCGACCCATACGCAGTATTTT. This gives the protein CASSFLGTGPTHTQYF. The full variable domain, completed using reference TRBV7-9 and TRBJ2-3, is DTGVSQNPRHKITKRGQNVTFRCDPISEHNRLYWYRQTLGQGPEFLTYFQNEAQLEKSRLLSDRFSAERPKGSFSTLEIQRTEQGDSAMYLCASSFLGTGPTHTQYFGPGTRLTVL.

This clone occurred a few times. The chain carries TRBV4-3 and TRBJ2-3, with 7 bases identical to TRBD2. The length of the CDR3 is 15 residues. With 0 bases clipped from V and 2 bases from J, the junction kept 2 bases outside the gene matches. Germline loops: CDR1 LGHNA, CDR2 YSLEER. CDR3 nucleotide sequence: TGCGCCAGCAGCCAAGAAGAGCGGGACACAGATACGCAGTATTTT. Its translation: CASSQEERDTDTQYF.